This T cell receptor (beta chain) derives from a study of CD8 T cells in ankylosing spondylitis. Study-level findings and limits: Within matched ankylosing spondylitis synovial fluid, disease-linked clones were reportedly significantly enriched. A TCR beta motif of fewer than ten highly homologous variants seemed to mark ankylosing spondylitis blood. CD8+ by phenotype, disease-linked clones were relatively rare in peripheral blood.

CDR3 length: 16 amino acids. V gave up 8 bases and J gave up 3 bases; unmatched junction bases: 12. Germline V gene sequence: CDR1 ENHRY, CDR2 SYGVKD. Making the TCR beta libraries involved quantitative 5'-RACE with molecular barcodes. TCRdb re-called the 5' RACE reads with MiXCR, one entry per CDR3 protein. The data hold some 150,000 distinct CDR3 sequences, with around 43% observed a single time. This clonotype was counted a few times. Its antigen is still unknown. Material: synovial fluid, either unsorted or a sorted T cell fraction (not recorded which). The rearrangement joins TRBV10-3 to TRBJ2-7; 11 nucleotides line up with TRBD2. This TCR came from a male donor with ankylosing spondylitis. CDR3 DNA sequence: TGTGCCATCTCGACTAGCGGGGCCAGACCTCTCTACGAGCAGTACTTC. Its protein is CAISTSGARPLYEQYF.